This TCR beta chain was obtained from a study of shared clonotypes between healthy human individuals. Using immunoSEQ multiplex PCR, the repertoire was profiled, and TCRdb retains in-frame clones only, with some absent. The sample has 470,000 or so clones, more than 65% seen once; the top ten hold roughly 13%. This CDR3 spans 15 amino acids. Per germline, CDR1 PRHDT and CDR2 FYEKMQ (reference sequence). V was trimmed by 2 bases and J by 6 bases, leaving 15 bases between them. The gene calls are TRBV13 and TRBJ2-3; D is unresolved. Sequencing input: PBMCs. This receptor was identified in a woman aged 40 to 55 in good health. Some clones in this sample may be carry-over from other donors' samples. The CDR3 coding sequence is TGTGCCAGCAGCTTAAAGACGGTTCTGTCTGATACGCAGTATTTT. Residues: CASSLKTVLSDTQYF. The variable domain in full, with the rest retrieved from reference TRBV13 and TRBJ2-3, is AAGVIQSPRHLIKEKRETATLKCYPIPRHDTVYWYQQGPGQDPQFLISFYEKMQSDKGSIPDRFSAQQFSDYHSELNMSSLELGDSALYFCASSLKTVLSDTQYFGPGTRLTVL.